This T cell receptor (beta chain) was sequenced for a study of cytomegalovirus exposure and HLA in healthy donors. Study-level points and caveats: Association of a missense DCLRE1C variant with TCR beta V- and J-gene trimming was reported in a later analysis.

The ends were cut back, 0 bases at V and 8 bases at J, with 15 bases in the middle. Per germline, CDR1 SGHRS and CDR2 YFSETQ. The CDR3 runs to 15 residues. The PCR contained 60 Vbeta and 13 Jbeta primers. TCRdb keeps only in-frame clones here, not all; method: immunoSEQ multiplex PCR. The repertoire consists of around 120,000 clones, with more than 80% occurring once and the leading ten covering over 2.5%. Details on this clone: The antigen is unknown.

The source of this sequence is a male donor in good health and CMV-seronegative. The chain links TRBV5-1 to TRBJ2-1; possibly TRBD2 for D (6 bases). Sequencing was carried out using PBMCs. Here the CDR3 DNA reads TGCGCCAGCAGCTTGGTTCCGGGAGTCTCGGATGAGCAGTTCTTC. Protein: CASSLVPGVSDEQFF.